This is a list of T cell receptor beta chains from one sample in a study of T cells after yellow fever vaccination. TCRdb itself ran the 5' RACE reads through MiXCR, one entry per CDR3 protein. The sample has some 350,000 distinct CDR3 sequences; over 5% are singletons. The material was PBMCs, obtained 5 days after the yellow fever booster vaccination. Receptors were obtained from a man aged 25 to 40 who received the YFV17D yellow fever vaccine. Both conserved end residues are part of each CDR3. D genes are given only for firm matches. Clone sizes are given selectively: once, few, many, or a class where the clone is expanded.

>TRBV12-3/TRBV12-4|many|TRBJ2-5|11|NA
TGTGCCAGCAGTTATGGAGCGACCCAGTACTTC
CASSYGATQYF
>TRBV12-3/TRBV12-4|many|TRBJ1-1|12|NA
TGTGCCAGCTCTTGGGGGGGCCCTGAAGCTTTCTTT
CASSWGGPEAFF
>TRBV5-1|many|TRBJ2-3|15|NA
TGCGCCAGCAGCGGCCGGGACTCGCTCACAGATACGCAGTATTTT
CASSGRDSLTDTQYF
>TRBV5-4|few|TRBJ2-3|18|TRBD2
TGTGCCAGCAGCGCGGACCTAGCGGGAGGGCCGACGATGGATACGCAGTATTTT
CASSADLAGGPTMDTQYF
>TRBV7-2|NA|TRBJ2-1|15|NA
TGTGCCAGCAGCTTACTGGGGTCTGGAGGAGATGAGCAGTTCTTC
CASSLLGSGGDEQFF
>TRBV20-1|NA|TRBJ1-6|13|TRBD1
TGCAGTGCTCCGGGGACAGTTAATTCACCCCTCCACTTT
CSAPGTVNSPLHF
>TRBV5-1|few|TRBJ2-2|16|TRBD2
TGCGCCAGCAGCTCCATACTAGCGGAGAGGGGCGGGGAGCTGTTTTTT
CASSSILAERGGELFF
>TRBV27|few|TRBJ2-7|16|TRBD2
TGTGCCAGCAGTTCCCTAGCGGGAGGTCTCTCCTACGAGCAGTACTTC
CASSSLAGGLSYEQYF
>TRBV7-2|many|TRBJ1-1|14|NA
TGTGCCAGCAGTTTAGGACAGATAAACACTGAAGCTTTCTTT
CASSLGQINTEAFF
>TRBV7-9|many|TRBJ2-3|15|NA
TGTGCCAGCAGCCCTAGAGAGGGGAACACAGATACGCAGTATTTT
CASSPREGNTDTQYF
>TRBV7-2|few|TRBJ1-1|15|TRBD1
TGTGCCAGCAGCGTTTACAGGGGTTCTGTCACTGAAGCTTTCTTT
CASSVYRGSVTEAFF
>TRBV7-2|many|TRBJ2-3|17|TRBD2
TGTGCCAGCAGCCCACCGGGGGCTAGCGGGGGGGACGGTACGCAGTATTTT
CASSPPGASGGDGTQYF
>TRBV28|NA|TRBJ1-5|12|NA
TGTGCCAGCGGGCCCTTTAATCAGCCCCAGCATTTT
CASGPFNQPQHF
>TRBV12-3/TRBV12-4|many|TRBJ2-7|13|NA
TGTGCCAGCAAATCAAATCTAGGAGTCGAGCAGTACTTC
CASKSNLGVEQYF
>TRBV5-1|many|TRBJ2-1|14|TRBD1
TGCGCCAGCAGCTTGGGGGACAGGGGTAATGAGCAGTTCTTC
CASSLGDRGNEQFF
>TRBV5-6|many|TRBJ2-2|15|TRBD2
TGTGCCAGCAGCTTGGGTCTAGCGGGGTCCGGGGAGCTGTTTTTT
CASSLGLAGSGELFF
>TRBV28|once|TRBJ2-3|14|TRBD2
TGTGCCAGCAGTTTAATTGACCGGGAGGGTACGCAGTATTTT
CASSLIDREGTQYF
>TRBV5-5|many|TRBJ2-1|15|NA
TGTGCCAGCAGCTTGGGTGGGACATGGGGAAATGAGCAGTTCTTC
CASSLGGTWGNEQFF
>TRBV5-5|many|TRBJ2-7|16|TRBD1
TGTGCCAGCAGCTTGGCCGGGACAGGGCTTTCCTACGAGCAGTACTTC
CASSLAGTGLSYEQYF
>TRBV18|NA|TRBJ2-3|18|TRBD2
TGTGCCAGCTCACCACGTGTCACGGCTAGCGGGAGTATGAATACGCAGTATTTT
CASSPRVTASGSMNTQYF
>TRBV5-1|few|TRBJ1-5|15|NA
TGCGCCAGCAGCTTGGAAGCAGGGAGCTCTCAGCCCCAGCATTTT
CASSLEAGSSQPQHF
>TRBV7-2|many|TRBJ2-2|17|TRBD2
TGTGCCAGCAGCTTAAAGGAGCGCGGGAGGTTCACCGGGGAGCTGTTTTTT
CASSLKERGRFTGELFF
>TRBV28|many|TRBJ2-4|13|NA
TGTGCCAGCAGAGACGGAGCCAAAAACATTCAGTACTTC
CASRDGAKNIQYF
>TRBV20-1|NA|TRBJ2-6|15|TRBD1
TGCAGTGCGGGACAGGGAACCTCTGGGGCCAACGTCCTGACTTTC
CSAGQGTSGANVLTF
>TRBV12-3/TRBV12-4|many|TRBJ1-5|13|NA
TGTGCCAGCAGTGTCACGACAGATCAGCCCCAGCATTTT
CASSVTTDQPQHF
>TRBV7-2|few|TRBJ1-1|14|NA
TGTGCCAGCAGCTTAAGCCGGGAGAGCACTGAAGCTTTCTTT
CASSLSRESTEAFF
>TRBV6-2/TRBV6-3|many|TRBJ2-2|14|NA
TGTGCCAGCAGTTACCGGGGAGGCACCGGGGAGCTGTTTTTT
CASSYRGGTGELFF
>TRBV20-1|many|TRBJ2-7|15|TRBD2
TGCAGTGCTAGACCCCCGGCGGGAGGGCTGATGGAGCAGTACTTC
CSARPPAGGLMEQYF
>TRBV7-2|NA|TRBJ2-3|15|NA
TGTGCCAGCAGCTTAGCAGCGCAGGGGATAGATACGCAGTATTTT
CASSLAAQGIDTQYF
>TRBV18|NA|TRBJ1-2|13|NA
TGTGCCAGCTCACCCGGGGCAGACTATGGCTACACCTTC
CASSPGADYGYTF
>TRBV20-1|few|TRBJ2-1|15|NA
TGCAGTGCTAGAGATGCGGTCAGCTCCTACAATGAGCAGTTCTTC
CSARDAVSSYNEQFF
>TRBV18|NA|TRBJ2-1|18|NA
TGTGCCAGCTCACCAAAAAGGGCAGGGACGAGCTCCTACAATGAGCAGTTCTTC
CASSPKRAGTSSYNEQFF
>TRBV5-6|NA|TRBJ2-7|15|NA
TGTGCCAGCAGCTTGCCCAGGGATACCCTCTACGAGCAGTACTTC
CASSLPRDTLYEQYF
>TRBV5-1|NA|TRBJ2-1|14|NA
TGCGCCAGCAGCAAGCTAGTAGCCGAAGATGAGCAGTTCTTC
CASSKLVAEDEQFF
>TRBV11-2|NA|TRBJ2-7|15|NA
TGTGCCAGCAGCCCCGCCTGGACTACTATCTACGAGCAGTACTTC
CASSPAWTTIYEQYF
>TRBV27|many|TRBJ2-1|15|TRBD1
TGTGCCAGCAGTGTAACAGGGGGCTTGGGGAATGAGCAGTTCTTC
CASSVTGGLGNEQFF
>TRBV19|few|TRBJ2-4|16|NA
TGTGCCAGTAGTTCCCCAGGTACACTAGCCAAAAACATTCAGTACTTC
CASSSPGTLAKNIQYF
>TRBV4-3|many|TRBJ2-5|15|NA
TGCGCCAGCAGCCAAGATTTGGTGGGCCGGGAGACCCAGTACTTC
CASSQDLVGRETQYF
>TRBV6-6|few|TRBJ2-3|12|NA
TGTGCCAGCAGTTACTCGAGAGATACGCAGTATTTT
CASSYSRDTQYF
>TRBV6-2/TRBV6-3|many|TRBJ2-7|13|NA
TGTGCCAGCGCCAGAGACCTGTCCTACGAGCAGTACTTC
CASARDLSYEQYF
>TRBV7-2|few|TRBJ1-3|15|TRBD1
TGTGCCAGCAGCAGCAGGGGGAACTCTGGAAACACCATATATTTT
CASSSRGNSGNTIYF
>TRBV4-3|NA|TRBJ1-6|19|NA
TGCGCCAGCAGCCAAGATCGCCAGCGAGAGAGCTCCTATAATTCACCCCTCCACTTT
CASSQDRQRESSYNSPLHF
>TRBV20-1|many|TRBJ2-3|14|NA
TGCAGTGCTAGGCAGGGTTCGGCCACAGATACGCAGTATTTT
CSARQGSATDTQYF
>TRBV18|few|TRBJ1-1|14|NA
TGTGCCAGCTCACCACTGCGGGGACTCACTGAAGCTTTCTTT
CASSPLRGLTEAFF
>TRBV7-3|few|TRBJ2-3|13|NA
TGTGCCAGCAGAAAAACAGACACAGATACGCAGTATTTT
CASRKTDTDTQYF
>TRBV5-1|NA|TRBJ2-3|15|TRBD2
TGCGCCAGCAGCTTACTAGCGTCAGTCACAGATACGCAGTATTTT
CASSLLASVTDTQYF
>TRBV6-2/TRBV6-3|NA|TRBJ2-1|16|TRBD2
TGTGCCAGCAGCCTTAGACTAGCGGGAGCAAAAAATGAGCAGTTCTTC
CASSLRLAGAKNEQFF
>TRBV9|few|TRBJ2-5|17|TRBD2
TGTGCCAGCAGCCCCTCGGGGGCGGGAGGGCCAGGAGAGACCCAGTACTTC
CASSPSGAGGPGETQYF
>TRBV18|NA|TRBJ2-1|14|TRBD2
TGTGCCAGCTTGGGACTAGCGGCCTCCAATGAGCAGTTCTTC
CASLGLAASNEQFF
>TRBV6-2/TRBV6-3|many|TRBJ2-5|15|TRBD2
TGTGCCAGCAGTCCACTAGCGGGAGAGGGAGAGACCCAGTACTTC
CASSPLAGEGETQYF
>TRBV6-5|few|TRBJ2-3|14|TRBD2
TGTGCCAGCAGGTTCGGGGGGGGGATAGATACGCAGTATTTT
CASRFGGGIDTQYF
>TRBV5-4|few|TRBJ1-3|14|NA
TGTGCCAGCAGCTCTGCGGGCAGGGGCAACACCATATATTTT
CASSSAGRGNTIYF
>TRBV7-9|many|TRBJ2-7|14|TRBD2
TGTGCCAGCAGCTTAGGGGGAGGGCGTAACGAGCAGTACTTC
CASSLGGGRNEQYF
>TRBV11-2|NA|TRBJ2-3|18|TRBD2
TGTGCCAGCCGCCGTATGAGGGGAGGGCTCTCTAGCACAGATACGCAGTATTTT
CASRRMRGGLSSTDTQYF
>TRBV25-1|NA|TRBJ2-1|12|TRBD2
TGTGCCAGCTCACAGCGGGGATTTGAGCAGTTCTTC
CASSQRGFEQFF